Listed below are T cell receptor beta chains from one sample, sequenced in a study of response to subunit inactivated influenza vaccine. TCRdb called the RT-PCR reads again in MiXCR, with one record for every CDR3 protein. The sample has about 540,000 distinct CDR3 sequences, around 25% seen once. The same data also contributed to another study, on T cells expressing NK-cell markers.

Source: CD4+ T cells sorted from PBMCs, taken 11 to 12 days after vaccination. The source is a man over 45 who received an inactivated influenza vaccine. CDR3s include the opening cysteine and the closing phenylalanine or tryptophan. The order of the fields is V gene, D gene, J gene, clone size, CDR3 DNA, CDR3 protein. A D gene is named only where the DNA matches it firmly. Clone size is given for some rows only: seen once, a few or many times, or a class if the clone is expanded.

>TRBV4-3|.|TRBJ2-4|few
TGCGCCAGCAGCCAAGTCCAGGGGTCCAAAAACATTCAGTACTTC
CASSQVQGSKNIQYF
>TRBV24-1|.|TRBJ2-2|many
TGTGCCACCAGTGATACAAGACAGACCGGGGAGCTGTTTTTT
CATSDTRQTGELFF
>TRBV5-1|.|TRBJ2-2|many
TGCGCCAGCAGCTTGTCAAGGACCGGGGAGCTGTTTTTT
CASSLSRTGELFF
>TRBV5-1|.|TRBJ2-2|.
TGCGCCAGCAGCTTGGTGGACGGGGACGGGGAGCTGTTTTTT
CASSLVDGDGELFF
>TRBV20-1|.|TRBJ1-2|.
TGCAGTGCTCCGAGAGATGGGTTACATGGCTACACCTTC
CSAPRDGLHGYTF
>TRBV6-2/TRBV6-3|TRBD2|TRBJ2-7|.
TGTGCCAGCAGCCCCTCCGACGTGCTAGCGGGATCATACGAGCAGTACTTC
CASSPSDVLAGSYEQYF
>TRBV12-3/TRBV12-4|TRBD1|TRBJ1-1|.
TGTGCCAGCAGGCATATGGGACAGGGGAACACTGAAGCTTTCTTT
CASRHMGQGNTEAFF
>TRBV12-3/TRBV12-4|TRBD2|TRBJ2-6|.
TGTGCCAGCAGTTTAGCCCAAAGCGGGGGGGCCTCTGGGGCCAACGTCCTGACTTTC
CASSLAQSGGASGANVLTF
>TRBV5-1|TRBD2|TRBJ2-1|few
TGCGCCAGCAGCACCACTAGCGCCTCCTACAATGAGCAGTTCTTC
CASSTTSASYNEQFF
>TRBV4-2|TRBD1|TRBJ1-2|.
TGTGCCAGCAGCCACACCGACAGGGTATATGGCTACACCTTC
CASSHTDRVYGYTF
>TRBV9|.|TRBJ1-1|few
TGTGCCAGCAGTCCCCTGGGGCAGGGAGGATTAGCTTTCTTT
CASSPLGQGGLAFF
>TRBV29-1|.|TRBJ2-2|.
TGCAGCGTAGACCAGGGAAGTAGAACCGGGGAGCTGTTTTTT
CSVDQGSRTGELFF
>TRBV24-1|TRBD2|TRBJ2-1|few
TGTGCCACCAGTGACCCACTAGCGGGAGGGTCTGGTGAGCAGTTCTTC
CATSDPLAGGSGEQFF
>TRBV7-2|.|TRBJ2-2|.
TGTGCCAGCAGGGTAGCGTACACCGGGGAGCTGTTTTTT
CASRVAYTGELFF
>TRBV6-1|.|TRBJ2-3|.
TGTGCCAGCAGTGAACAGGGAGTGCTTACCACAGATACGCAGTATTTT
CASSEQGVLTTDTQYF
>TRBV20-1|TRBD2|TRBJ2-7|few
TGCAGCGGACTAGCGGGAGGGGGTTTTTACGAGCAGTACTTC
CSGLAGGGFYEQYF
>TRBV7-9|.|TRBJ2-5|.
TGTGCCAGCAGCCTCCGGACTGCCGGGGAGACCCAGTACTTC
CASSLRTAGETQYF
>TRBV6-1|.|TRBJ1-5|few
TGTGCCACCCGGAGTCTAGGGTACGACAATCAGCCCCAGCATTTT
CATRSLGYDNQPQHF
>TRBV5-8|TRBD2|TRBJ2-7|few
TGTGCCAGCAGCTTGAGCCTAGCGGGGAGGGAGCAGTACTTC
CASSLSLAGREQYF
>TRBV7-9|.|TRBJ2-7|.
TGTGCCAGCAGCTTATACCGCGACGAGCAGTACTTC
CASSLYRDEQYF
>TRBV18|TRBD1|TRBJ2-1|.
TGTGCCAGCTCACCCGGACAGGGGGGGTCCAATGAGCAGTTCTTC
CASSPGQGGSNEQFF
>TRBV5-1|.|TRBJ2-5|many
TGCGCCAGCAGCCCGGGGCCGCAAGAGACCCAGTACTTC
CASSPGPQETQYF
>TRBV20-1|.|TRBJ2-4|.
TGCAGTGCCCCGATTAAGGGGAACATTCAGTACTTC
CSAPIKGNIQYF
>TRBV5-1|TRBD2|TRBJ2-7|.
TGCGCCAGCAGCGGAACTAGCGGGAGTGGAGAGCAGTACTTC
CASSGTSGSGEQYF
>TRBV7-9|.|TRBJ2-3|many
TGTGCCAGCAAACAAGACAGGGTATGGGAGGTGACAGATACGCAGTATTTT
CASKQDRVWEVTDTQYF
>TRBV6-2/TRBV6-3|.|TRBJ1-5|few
TGTGCCAGCACTCTATCCCCGGGGGGCTGGGACAATCAGCCCCAGCATTTT
CASTLSPGGWDNQPQHF